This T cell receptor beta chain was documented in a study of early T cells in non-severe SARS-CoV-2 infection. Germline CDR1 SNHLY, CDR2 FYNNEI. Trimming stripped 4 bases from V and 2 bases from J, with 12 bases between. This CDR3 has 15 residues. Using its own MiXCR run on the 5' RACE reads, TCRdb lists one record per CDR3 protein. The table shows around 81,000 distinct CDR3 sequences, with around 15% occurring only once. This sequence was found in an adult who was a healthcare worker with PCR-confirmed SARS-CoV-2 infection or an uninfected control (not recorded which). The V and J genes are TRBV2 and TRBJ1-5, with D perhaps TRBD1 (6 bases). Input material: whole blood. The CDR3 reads CASSVMGAGNQPQHF. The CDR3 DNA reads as TGTGCCAGCAGTGTAATGGGGGCTGGCAATCAGCCCCAGCATTTT. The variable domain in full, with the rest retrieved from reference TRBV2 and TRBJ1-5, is EPEVTQTPSHQVTQMGQEVILRCVPISNHLYFYWYRQILGQKVEFLVSFYNNEISEKSEIFDDQFSVERPDGSNFTLKIRSTKLEDSAMYFCASSVMGAGNQPQHFGDGTRLSIL.